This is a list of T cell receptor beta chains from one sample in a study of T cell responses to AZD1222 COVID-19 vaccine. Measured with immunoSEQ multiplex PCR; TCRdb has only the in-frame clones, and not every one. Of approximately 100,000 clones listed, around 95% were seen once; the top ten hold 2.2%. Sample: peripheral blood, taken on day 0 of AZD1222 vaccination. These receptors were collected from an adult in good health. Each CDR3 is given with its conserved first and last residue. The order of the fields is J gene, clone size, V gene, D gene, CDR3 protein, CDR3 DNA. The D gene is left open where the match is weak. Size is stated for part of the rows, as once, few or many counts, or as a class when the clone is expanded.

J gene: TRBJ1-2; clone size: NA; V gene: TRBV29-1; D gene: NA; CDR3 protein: CSADPAAGANYGYTF; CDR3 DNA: TGCAGCGCCGATCCGGCGGCAGGGGCTAACTATGGCTACACCTTC
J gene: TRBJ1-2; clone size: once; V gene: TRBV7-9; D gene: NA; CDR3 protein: CASSAWGNYTF; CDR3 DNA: TGTGCCAGCAGCGCATGGGGAAACTACACCTTC
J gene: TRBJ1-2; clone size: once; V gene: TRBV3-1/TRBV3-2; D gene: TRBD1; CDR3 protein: CASSGTGYRANYGYTF; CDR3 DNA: TGTGCCTCCTCCGGGACAGGTTATCGGGCTAACTATGGCTACACCTTC
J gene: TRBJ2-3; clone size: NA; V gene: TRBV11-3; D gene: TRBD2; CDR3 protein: CASSPRTSGGTDTQYF; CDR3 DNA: TGTGCCAGCAGCCCACGGACTAGCGGAGGCACAGATACGCAGTATTTT
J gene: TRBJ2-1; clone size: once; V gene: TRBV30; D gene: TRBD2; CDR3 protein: CAWSTISGGYGEQFF; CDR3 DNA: TGTGCCTGGTCGACGATTAGCGGGGGGTATGGGGAGCAGTTCTTC
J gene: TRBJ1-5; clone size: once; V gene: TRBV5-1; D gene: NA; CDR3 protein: CASSLGQGNGQPQHF; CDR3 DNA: TGCGCCAGCAGCTTGGGGCAGGGTAATGGTCAGCCCCAGCATTTT
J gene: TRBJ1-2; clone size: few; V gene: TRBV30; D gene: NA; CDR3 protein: CAWSVSENYGYTF; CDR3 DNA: TGTGCCTGGAGTGTATCGGAGAACTATGGCTACACCTTC
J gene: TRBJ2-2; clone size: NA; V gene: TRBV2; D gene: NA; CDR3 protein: CASSETAPTGELFF; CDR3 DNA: TGTGCCAGCAGTGAGACAGCGCCCACCGGGGAGCTGTTTTTT
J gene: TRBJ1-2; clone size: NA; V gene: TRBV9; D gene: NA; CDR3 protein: CASSVGSGSYGYTF; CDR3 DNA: TGTGCCAGCAGCGTAGGATCGGGCAGCTATGGCTACACCTTC
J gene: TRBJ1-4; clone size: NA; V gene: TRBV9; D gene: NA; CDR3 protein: CASSAKTLTNEKLFF; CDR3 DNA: TGTGCCAGCAGCGCAAAGACCCTAACTAATGAAAAACTGTTTTTT
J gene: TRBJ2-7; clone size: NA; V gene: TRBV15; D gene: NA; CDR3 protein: CATSRDRTVGHEQYF; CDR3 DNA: TGTGCCACCAGCAGAGATCGAACGGTAGGGCACGAGCAGTACTTC
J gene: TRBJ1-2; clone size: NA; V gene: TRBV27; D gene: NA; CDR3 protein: CASSFLDTRRAGYTF; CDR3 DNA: TGTGCCAGCAGTTTCCTAGACACCCGGCGGGCTGGCTACACCTTC
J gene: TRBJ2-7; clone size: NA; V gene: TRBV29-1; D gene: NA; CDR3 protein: CRSTSYEQYF; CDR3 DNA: TGCAGGTCAACCTCCTACGAGCAGTACTTC
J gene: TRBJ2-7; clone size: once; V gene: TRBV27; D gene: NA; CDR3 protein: CASSPWTFSYEQYF; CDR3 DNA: TGTGCCAGCAGTCCCTGGACTTTTTCCTACGAGCAGTACTTC
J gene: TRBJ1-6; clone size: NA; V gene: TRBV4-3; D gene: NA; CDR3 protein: CASRPTSGDNSPLHF; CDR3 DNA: TGCGCCAGCAGACCGACTTCGGGCGATAATTCACCCCTCCACTTT
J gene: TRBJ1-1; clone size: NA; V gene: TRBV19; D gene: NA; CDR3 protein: CASITTGGVNTEAFF; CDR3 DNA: TGTGCCAGTATCACTACCGGGGGGGTGAACACTGAAGCTTTCTTT
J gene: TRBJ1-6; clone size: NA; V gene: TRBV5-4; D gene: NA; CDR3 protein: CASSFGSYNSPLHF; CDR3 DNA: TGTGCCAGCAGCTTCGGCTCCTATAATTCACCCCTCCACTTT
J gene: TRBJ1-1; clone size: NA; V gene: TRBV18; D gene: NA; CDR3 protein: CASSPVVGRVNTEAFF; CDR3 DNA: TGTGCCAGCTCACCAGTGGTTGGCAGGGTGAACACTGAAGCTTTCTTT
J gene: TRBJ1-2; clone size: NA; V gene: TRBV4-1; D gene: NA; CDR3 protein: CASSQEGTGAGGYTF; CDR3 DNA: TGCGCCAGCAGCCAAGAAGGTACGGGGGCAGGTGGCTACACCTTC
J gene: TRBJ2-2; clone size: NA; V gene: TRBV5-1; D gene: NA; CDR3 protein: CASSAGTGELFF; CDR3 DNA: TGCGCCAGCAGCGCAGGGACCGGGGAGCTGTTTTTT